This TCR beta chain was recorded in a study of blood T cell repertoires in COVID-19. Here immunoSEQ multiplex PCR was the method, and the copy in TCRdb shows in-frame clones only, minus some. The table lists some 170,000 clones, roughly 84% of them singletons. Per germline, CDR1 LGHNA and CDR2 YNFKEQ. The CDR3 runs 16 residues. Trimming removed 1 base from V and 7 bases from J; junction bases left unmatched: 9. Material: PBMCs or T cells enriched from blood (not recorded which). The sequence was obtained from a human donor with acute COVID-19. The donor label of this sample is uncertain. This chain joins TRBV4-2 and TRBJ2-1; TRBD2 matches 8 bases. The DNA for the CDR3 is TGTGCCAGCAGCCAAGTCTTACGGGGGGGCCGTAATGAGCAGTTCTTC. Its protein product is CASSQVLRGGRNEQFF.